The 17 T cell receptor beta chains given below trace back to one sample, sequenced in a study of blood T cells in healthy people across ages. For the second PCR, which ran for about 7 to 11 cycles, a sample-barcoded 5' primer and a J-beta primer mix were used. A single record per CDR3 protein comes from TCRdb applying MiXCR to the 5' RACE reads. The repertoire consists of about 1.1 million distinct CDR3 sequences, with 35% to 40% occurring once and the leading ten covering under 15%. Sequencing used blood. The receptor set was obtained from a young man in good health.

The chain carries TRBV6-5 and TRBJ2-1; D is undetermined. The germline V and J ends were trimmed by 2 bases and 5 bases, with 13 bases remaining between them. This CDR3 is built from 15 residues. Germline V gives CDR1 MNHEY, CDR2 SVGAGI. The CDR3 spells CASSYKGYGDNEQFF. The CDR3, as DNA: TGTGCCAGCAGTTACAAGGGCTATGGGGACAATGAGCAGTTCTTC.

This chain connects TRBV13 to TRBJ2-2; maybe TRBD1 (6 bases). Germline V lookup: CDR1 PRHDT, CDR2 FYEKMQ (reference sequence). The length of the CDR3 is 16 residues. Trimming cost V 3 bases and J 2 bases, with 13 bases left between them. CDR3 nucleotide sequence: TGTGCCAGCAGCTTCGGACAGAGAGGAAACACCGGGGAGCTGTTTTTT. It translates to CASSFGQRGNTGELFF.

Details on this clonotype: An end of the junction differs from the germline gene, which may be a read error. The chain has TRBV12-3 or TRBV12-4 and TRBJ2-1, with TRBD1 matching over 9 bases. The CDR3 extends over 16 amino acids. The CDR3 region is CAGSLRDRDFYNEQFF. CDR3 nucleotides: TGTGCCGGCAGTCTCCGGGACAGGGACTTTTACAATGAGCAGTTCTTC.

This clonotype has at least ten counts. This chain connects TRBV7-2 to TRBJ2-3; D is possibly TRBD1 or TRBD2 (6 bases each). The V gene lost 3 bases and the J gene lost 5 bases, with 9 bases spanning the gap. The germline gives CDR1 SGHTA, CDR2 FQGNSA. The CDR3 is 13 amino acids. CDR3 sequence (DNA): TGTGCCAGCAGCTTCCGGGGGCGAGATACGCAGTATTTT. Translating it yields CASSFRGRDTQYF. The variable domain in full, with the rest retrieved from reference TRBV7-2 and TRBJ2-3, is GAGVSQSPSNKVTEKGKDVELRCDPISGHTALYWYRQSLGQGLEFLIYFQGNSAPDKSGLPSDRFSAERTGGSVSTLTIQRTQQEDSAVYLCASSFRGRDTQYFGPGTRLTVL.

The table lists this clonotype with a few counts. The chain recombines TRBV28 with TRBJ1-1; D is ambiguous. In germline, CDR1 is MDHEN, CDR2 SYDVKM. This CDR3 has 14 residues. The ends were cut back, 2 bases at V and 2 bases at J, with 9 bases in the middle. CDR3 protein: CASSLRAPNTEAFF. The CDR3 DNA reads TGTGCCAGCAGTTTACGAGCTCCAAACACTGAAGCTTTCTTT.

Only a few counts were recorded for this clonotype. This CDR3 is CASSQFSGTTTNYGYTF. The CDR3 nucleotides read TGTGCCAGCAGCCAATTCTCCGGGACCACAACTAACTATGGCTACACCTTC. The genes are TRBV14 and TRBJ1-2; D possibly corresponds to TRBD1 (5 bases). The CDR3 loop spans 17 amino acids. V was cut by 2 bases and J by 0 bases, with 16 bases left in between. Germline CDR1 reads SGHDN; CDR2 reads FVKESK.

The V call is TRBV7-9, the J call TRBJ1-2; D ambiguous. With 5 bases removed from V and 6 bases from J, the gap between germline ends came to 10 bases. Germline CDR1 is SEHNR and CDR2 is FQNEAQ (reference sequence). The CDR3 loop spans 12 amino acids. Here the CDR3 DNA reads TGTGCCAGCAGCGTTAGTGGTGATGGCTACACCTTC. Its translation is CASSVSGDGYTF.

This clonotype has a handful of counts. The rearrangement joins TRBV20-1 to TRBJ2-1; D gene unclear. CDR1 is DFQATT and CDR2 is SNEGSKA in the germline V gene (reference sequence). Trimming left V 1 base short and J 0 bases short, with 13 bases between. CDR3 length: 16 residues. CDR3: CSARGSTVSSYNEQFF. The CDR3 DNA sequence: TGCAGTGCTAGAGGCTCGACGGTAAGCTCCTACAATGAGCAGTTCTTC.

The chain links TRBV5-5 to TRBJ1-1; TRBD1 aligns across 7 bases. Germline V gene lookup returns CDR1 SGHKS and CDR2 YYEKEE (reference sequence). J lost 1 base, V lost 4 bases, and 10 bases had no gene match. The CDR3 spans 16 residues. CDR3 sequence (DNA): TGTGCCAGCAGCCCAAGGTGGGGGACAGAGAACACTGAAGCTTTCTTT. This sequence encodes CASSPRWGTENTEAFF.

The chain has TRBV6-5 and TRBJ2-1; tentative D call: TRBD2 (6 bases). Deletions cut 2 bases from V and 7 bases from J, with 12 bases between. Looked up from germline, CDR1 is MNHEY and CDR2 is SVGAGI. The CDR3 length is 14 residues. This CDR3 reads CASSYRGLGNEQFF. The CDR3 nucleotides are TGTGCCAGCAGTTACCGGGGGTTAGGGAATGAGCAGTTCTTC.

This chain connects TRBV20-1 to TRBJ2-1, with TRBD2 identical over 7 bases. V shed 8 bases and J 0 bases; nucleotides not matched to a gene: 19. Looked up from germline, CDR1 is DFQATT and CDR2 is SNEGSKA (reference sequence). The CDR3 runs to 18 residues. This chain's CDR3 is CSTRGLRDFQNSYNEQFF. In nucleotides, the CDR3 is TGCAGTACTCGGGGACTAAGGGACTTTCAAAACTCCTACAATGAGCAGTTCTTC.

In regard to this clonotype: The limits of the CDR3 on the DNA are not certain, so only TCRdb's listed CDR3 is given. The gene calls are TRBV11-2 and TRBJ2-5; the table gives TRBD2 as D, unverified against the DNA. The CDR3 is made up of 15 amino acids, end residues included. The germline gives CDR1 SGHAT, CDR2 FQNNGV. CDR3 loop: CASSSTLGVQETQYF.

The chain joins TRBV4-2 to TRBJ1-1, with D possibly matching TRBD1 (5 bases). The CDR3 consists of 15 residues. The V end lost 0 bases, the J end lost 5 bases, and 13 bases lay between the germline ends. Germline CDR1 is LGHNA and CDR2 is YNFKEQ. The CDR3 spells CASSQDLQGMTEAFF. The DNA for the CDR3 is TGTGCCAGCAGCCAAGATCTCCAGGGAATGACTGAAGCTTTCTTT.

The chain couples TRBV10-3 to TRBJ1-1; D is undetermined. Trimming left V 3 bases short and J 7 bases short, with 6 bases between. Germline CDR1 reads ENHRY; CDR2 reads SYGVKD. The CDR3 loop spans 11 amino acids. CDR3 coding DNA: TGTGCCATCAGTGACCCTCTTGAAGCTTTCTTT. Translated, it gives CAISDPLEAFF.

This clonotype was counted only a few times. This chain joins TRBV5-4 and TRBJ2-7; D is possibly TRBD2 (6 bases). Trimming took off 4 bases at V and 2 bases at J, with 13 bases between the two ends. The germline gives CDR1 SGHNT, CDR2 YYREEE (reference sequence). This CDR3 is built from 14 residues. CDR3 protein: CASSGGTDTYEQYF. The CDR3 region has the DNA TGTGCCAGCAGCGGAGGGACGGATACCTACGAGCAGTACTTC. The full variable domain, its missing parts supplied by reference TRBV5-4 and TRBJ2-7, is ETGVTQSPTHLIKTRGQQVTLRCSSQSGHNTVSWYQQALGQGPQFIFQYYREEENGRGNFPPRFSGLQFPNYSSELNVNALELDDSALYLCASSGGTDTYEQYFGPGTRLTVT.

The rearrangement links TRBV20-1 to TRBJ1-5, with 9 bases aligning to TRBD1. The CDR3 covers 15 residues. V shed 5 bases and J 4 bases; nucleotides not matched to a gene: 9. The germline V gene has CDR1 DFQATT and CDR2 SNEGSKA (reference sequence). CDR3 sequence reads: CSAEMGQGGNQPQHF. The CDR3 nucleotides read TGCAGTGCTGAAATGGGACAGGGTGGAAATCAGCCCCAGCATTTT.

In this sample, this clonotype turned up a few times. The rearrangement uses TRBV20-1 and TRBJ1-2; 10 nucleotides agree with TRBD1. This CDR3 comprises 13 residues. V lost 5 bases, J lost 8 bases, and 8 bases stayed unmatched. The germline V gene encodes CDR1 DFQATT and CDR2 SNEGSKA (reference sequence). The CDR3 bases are TGCAGTGCTTCAAGACAGGGGGCAGGAGGCTACACCTTC. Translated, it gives CSASRQGAGGYTF.